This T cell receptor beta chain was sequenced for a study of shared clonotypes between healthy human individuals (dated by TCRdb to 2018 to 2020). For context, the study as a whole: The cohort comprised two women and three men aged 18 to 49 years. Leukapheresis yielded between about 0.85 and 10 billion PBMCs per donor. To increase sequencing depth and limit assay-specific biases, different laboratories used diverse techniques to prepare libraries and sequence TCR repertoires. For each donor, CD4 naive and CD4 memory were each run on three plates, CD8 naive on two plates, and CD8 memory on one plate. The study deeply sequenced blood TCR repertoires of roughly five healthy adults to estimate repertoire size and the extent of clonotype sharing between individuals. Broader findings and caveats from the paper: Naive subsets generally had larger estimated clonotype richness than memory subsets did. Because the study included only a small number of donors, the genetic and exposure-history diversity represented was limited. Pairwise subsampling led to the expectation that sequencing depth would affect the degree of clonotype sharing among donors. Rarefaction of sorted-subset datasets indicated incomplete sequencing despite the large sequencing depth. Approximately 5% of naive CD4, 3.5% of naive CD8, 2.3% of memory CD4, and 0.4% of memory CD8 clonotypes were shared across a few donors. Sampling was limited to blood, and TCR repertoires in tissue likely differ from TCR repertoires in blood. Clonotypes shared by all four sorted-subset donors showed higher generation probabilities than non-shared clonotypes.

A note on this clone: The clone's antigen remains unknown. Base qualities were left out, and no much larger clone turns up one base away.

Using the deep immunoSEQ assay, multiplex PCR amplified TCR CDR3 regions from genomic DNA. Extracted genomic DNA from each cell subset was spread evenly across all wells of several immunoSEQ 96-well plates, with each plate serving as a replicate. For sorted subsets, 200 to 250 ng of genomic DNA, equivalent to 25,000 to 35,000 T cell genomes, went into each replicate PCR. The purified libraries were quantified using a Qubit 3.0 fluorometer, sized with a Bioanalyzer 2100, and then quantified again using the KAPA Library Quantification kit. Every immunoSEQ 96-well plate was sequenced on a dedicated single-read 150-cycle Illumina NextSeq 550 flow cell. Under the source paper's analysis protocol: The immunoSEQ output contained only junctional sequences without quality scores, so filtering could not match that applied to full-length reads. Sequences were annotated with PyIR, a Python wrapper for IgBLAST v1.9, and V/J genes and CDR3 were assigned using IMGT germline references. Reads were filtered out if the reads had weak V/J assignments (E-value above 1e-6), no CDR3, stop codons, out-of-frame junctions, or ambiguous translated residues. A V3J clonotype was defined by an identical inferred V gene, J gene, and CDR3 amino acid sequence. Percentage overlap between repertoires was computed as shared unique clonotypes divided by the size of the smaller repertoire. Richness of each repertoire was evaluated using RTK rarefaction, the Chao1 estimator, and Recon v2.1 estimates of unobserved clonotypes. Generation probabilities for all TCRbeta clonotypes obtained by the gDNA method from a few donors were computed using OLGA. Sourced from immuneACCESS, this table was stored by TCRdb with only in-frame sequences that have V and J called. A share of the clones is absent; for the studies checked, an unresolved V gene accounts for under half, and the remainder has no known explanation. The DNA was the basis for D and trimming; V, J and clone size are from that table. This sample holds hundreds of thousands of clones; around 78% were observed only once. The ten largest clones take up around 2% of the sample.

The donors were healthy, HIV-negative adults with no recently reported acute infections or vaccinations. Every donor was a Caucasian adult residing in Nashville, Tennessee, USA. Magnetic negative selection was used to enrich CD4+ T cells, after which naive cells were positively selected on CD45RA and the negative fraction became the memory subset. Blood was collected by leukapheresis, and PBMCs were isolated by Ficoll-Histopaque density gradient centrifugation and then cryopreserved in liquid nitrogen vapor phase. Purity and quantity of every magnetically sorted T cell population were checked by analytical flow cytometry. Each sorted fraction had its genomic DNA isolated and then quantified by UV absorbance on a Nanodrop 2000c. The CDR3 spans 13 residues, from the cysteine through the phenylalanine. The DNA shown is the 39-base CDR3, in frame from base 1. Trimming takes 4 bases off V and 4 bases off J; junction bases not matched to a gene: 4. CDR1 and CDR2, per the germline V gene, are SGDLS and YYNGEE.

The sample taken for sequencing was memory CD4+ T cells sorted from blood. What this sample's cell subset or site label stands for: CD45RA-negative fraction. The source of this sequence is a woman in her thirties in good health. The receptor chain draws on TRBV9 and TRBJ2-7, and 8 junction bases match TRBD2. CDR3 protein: CASSPPSGYEQYF. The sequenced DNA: TGTGCCAGCAGCCCACCTAGCGGGTACGAGCAGTACTTC. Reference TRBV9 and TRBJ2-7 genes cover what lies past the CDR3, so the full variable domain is DSGVTQTPKHLITATGQRVTLRCSPRSGDLSVYWYQQSLDQGLQFLIQYYNGEERAKGNILERFSAQQFPDLHSELNLSSLELGDSALYFCASSPPSGYEQYFGPGTRLTVT.